The 9 T cell receptor beta chains below all came from one sample that was sequenced in a study of identical twins. TCRdb passed the 5' RACE reads through MiXCR, listing each CDR3 protein once. The repertoire includes roughly 1,500,000 distinct CDR3 sequences, 32% of them detected once, and over 0.25% sits in the top ten. Sequencing was performed on cord blood. Source of these receptors: a newborn girl in good health.

The rearrangement links TRBV20-1 to TRBJ2-5, with D hard to call. Judging by the DNA end, TRBJ2-1 fits better; the J call may be wrong. The germline V gene has CDR1 DFQATT and CDR2 SNEGSKA (reference sequence). The CDR3 extends over 13 amino acids. In DNA, the CDR3 is TGCAGTGCCCCAGTCCAGCTCCAAGAGACCCAGTTCTTC. Protein sequence: CSAPVQLQETQFF.

This clonotype showed up just a few times. The V and J genes are TRBV28 and TRBJ2-1, with D possibly being TRBD2 (6 bases). The V end was cut by 4 bases, the J end by 8 bases, with 15 bases between. The CDR3 loop spans 14 amino acids. Germline assignment: CDR1 MDHEN and CDR2 SYDVKM. This CDR3 is CASSSGLAPHEQFF. For the CDR3, the DNA is TGTGCCAGCAGTTCGGGCCTAGCGCCCCATGAGCAGTTCTTC.

This clonotype was found a few times. The V gene is TRBV5-1, the J gene TRBJ2-3; D gene unclear. Germline CDR1 SGHRS, CDR2 YFSETQ. The CDR3 consists of 15 residues. V was cut by 2 bases and J by 4 bases, with 14 bases left in between. CDR3: CASSFSLVTPDTQYF. In DNA, the CDR3 is TGCGCCAGCAGCTTCAGCCTAGTCACACCAGATACGCAGTATTTT.

V and J are TRBV12-3 or TRBV12-4 and TRBJ2-3; either TRBD1 or TRBD2 may supply D (5 bases each). Trimming cost V 3 bases and J 1 base, with 11 bases left between them. The CDR3 sequence is 15 residues long. In DNA, the CDR3 is TGTGCCAGCAGTTTCGGGGCGCAAGGCACAGATACGCAGTATTTT. Residues: CASSFGAQGTDTQYF.

This clonotype was counted once. The rearrangement uses TRBV9 and TRBJ2-5; the D gene is possibly TRBD1 (5 bases). The J call is doubtful: the DNA matches TRBJ2-4 better. CDR3 length equals 14 residues. From germline, CDR1 is SGDLS and CDR2 YYNGEE. CDR3 sequence: CASGSPGTKNIQYF. The CDR3 nucleotides are TGTGCCAGCGGATCCCCAGGGACCAAAAACATTCAGTACTTC.

This clonotype showed up just a few times. This chain connects TRBV7-2 to TRBJ2-5; TRBD1 matches 7 bases. CDR1 is SGHTA and CDR2 is FQGNSA in the germline V gene. The CDR3 is 15 residues long. Trimming removed 5 bases from V and 1 base from J; junction bases left unmatched: 7. The CDR3 loop is CASSRIQGRQETQYF. The CDR3 DNA reads TGTGCCAGCAGCCGCATACAGGGGCGCCAAGAGACCCAGTACTTC.

The chain couples TRBV18 to TRBJ1-4; TRBD1 is a possible D gene (5 bases). CDR1 and CDR2 (germline): KGHSH, LQKENI. V lost 1 base, J lost 4 bases, and 10 bases lay in between. There are 15 residues in the CDR3. This CDR3 is CASSPHNRINEKLFF. The CDR3 coding sequence is TGTGCCAGCTCACCACACAACAGGATTAATGAAAAACTGTTTTTT.

This chain joins TRBV3-1 and TRBJ2-1; a weak D match, TRBD2 (8 bases). V gave up 4 bases and J gave up 1 base, with 32 bases separating them. This CDR3 has 22 amino acids. Germline V gene sequence: CDR1 LGHDT, CDR2 YNNKEL (reference sequence). The DNA of the CDR3 is TGTGCCAGCAGCCCACACTTAAAGAGGGGGCTTAAAGCGGGGGAGTCCTACAATGAGCAGTTCTTC. It codes for CASSPHLKRGLKAGESYNEQFF.

This clonotype was picked up a small number of times. The chain carries TRBV20-1 and TRBJ2-7; TRBD1 is a possible D gene (6 bases). The CDR3 has 14 residues. Trimming shortened V by 0 bases and J by 0 bases, and 9 bases separated the two germline ends. The germline V gene encodes CDR1 DFQATT and CDR2 SNEGSKA (reference sequence). The CDR3 DNA is TGCAGTGCTAGAGATGGGGGCATCTCCTACGAGCAGTACTTC. This translates into CSARDGGISYEQYF.